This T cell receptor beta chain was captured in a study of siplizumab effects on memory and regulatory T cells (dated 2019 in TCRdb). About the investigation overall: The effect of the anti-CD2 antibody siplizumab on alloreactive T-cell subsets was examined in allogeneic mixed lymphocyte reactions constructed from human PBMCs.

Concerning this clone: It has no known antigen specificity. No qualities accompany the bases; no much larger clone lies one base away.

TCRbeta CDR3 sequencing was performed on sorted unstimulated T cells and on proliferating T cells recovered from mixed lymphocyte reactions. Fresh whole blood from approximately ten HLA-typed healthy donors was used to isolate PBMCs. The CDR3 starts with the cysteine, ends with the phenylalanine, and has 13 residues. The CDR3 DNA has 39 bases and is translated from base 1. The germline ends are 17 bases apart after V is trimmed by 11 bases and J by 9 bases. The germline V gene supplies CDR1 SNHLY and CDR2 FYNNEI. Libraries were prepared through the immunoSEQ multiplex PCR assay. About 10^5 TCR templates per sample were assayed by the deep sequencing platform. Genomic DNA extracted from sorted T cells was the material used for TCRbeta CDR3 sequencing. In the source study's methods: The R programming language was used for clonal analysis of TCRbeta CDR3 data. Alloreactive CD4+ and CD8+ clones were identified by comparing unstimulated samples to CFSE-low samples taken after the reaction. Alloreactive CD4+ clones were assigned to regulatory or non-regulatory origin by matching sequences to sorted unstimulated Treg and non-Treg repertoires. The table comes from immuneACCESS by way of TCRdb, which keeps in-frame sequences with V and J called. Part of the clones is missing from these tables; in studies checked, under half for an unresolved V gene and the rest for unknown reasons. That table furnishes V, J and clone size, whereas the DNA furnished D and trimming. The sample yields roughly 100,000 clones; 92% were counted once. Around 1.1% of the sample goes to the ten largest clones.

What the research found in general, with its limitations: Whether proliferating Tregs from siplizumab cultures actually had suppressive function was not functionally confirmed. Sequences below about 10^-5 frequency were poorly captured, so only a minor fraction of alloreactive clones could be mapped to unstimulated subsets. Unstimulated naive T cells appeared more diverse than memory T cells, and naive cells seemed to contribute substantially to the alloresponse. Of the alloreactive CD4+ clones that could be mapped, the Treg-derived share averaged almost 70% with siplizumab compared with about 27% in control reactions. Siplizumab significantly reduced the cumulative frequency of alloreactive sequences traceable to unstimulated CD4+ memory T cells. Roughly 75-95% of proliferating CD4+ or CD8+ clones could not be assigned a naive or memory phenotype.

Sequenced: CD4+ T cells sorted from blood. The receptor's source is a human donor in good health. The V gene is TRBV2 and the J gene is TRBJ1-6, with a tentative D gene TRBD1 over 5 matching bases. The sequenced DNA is TGTGCCGGTGCTGGGGGTAGGGGTTCACCCCTCCACTTT. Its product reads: CAGAGGRGSPLHF.